These T cell receptor beta chains were read from a single sample in a study of blood T cell repertoires in COVID-19. TCRdb keeps only in-frame clones here, not all; method: immunoSEQ multiplex PCR. The sample holds about 360,000 clones; about 87% are singletons and the top ten take under 1.5%. Sequenced input: PBMCs or T cells enriched from blood (not recorded which). These receptors originate from a man aged 25 to 40 who had recovered from COVID-19. Both conserved end residues are part of each CDR3. The D gene is left open where the match is weak. Rows give clone size only sometimes, using once, few, many, or a class for an expanded clone.

CDR3 protein: CAIRGTGVGYTF; CDR3 DNA: TGTGCCATCAGGGGGACAGGAGTTGGCTACACCTTC; J gene: TRBJ1-2; D gene: TRBD1; V gene: TRBV10-3; clone size: NA
CDR3 protein: CASSQGAGAFF; CDR3 DNA: TGTGCCAGCAGCCAAGGGGCGGGCGCTTTCTTT; J gene: TRBJ1-1; D gene: NA; V gene: TRBV3-1/TRBV3-2; clone size: NA
CDR3 protein: CAISESLTGTTNEKLFF; CDR3 DNA: TGTGCCATCAGTGAGTCTCTAACAGGGACAACTAATGAAAAACTGTTTTTT; J gene: TRBJ1-4; D gene: NA; V gene: TRBV10-3; clone size: NA
CDR3 protein: CASSPPGQQETQYF; CDR3 DNA: TGTGCCAGCTCCCCCCCGGGACAGCAAGAGACCCAGTACTTC; J gene: TRBJ2-5; D gene: TRBD1; V gene: TRBV18; clone size: NA
CDR3 protein: CASSLLQGVHSEQFF; CDR3 DNA: TGTGCCAGCAGCTTACTACAGGGTGTTCATAGTGAGCAGTTCTTC; J gene: TRBJ2-1; D gene: NA; V gene: TRBV11-2; clone size: NA
CDR3 protein: CASSEYSGTGVTWGYTF; CDR3 DNA: TGTGCCAGCAGTGAATACTCCGGGACAGGGGTAACATGGGGCTACACCTTC; J gene: TRBJ1-2; D gene: TRBD1; V gene: TRBV2; clone size: NA
CDR3 protein: CASSYRQALETQYF; CDR3 DNA: TGTGCCAGCAGTTACAGACAGGCGCTCGAGACCCAGTACTTC; J gene: TRBJ2-5; D gene: NA; V gene: TRBV7-2; clone size: NA
CDR3 protein: CASSENTGIQYF; CDR3 DNA: TGTGCCAGCAGTGAGAATACAGGAATTCAGTACTTC; J gene: TRBJ2-4; D gene: NA; V gene: TRBV9; clone size: NA
CDR3 protein: CASRRGQNTEAFF; CDR3 DNA: TGTGCCAGCAGAAGAGGACAGAACACTGAAGCTTTCTTT; J gene: TRBJ1-1; D gene: NA; V gene: TRBV13; clone size: NA
CDR3 protein: CASTGMANSPLHF; CDR3 DNA: TGTGCCAGCACAGGAATGGCCAATTCACCCCTCCACTTT; J gene: TRBJ1-6; D gene: NA; V gene: TRBV6-5; clone size: few
CDR3 protein: CASSLGPTENYGYTF; CDR3 DNA: TGTGCCAGCAGCTTAGGCCCGACAGAAAACTATGGCTACACCTTC; J gene: TRBJ1-2; D gene: NA; V gene: TRBV11-2; clone size: NA
CDR3 protein: CASRPGTSAQETQYF; CDR3 DNA: TGTGCCAGCAGACCCGGGACTAGCGCTCAGGAGACCCAGTACTTC; J gene: TRBJ2-5; D gene: TRBD2; V gene: TRBV6-5; clone size: NA
CDR3 protein: CASSVESRQGENTIYF; CDR3 DNA: TGTGCCAGCAGCGTAGAATCTCGACAGGGGGAAAACACCATATATTTT; J gene: TRBJ1-3; D gene: TRBD1; V gene: TRBV9; clone size: once
CDR3 protein: CASSPGGPYTGELFF; CDR3 DNA: TGTGCCAGCAGTCCCGGCGGGCCTTACACCGGGGAGCTGTTTTTT; J gene: TRBJ2-2; D gene: NA; V gene: TRBV27; clone size: NA
CDR3 protein: CSVVHQGTTGELFF; CDR3 DNA: TGCAGCGTTGTTCATCAGGGGACGACCGGGGAGCTGTTTTTT; J gene: TRBJ2-2; D gene: NA; V gene: TRBV29-1; clone size: NA
CDR3 protein: CASTKEIASGVEQFF; CDR3 DNA: TGCGCCAGCACCAAGGAAATAGCTTCGGGGGTTGAGCAGTTCTTC; J gene: TRBJ2-1; D gene: NA; V gene: TRBV10-1; clone size: NA
CDR3 protein: CASTYGGAYSLNGYTF; CDR3 DNA: TGTGCCAGTACTTACGGCGGGGCCTACTCACTCAATGGCTACACCTTC; J gene: TRBJ1-2; D gene: NA; V gene: TRBV19; clone size: NA
CDR3 protein: CAWSGILAGSAGELFF; CDR3 DNA: TGTGCCTGGAGTGGGATACTAGCGGGGAGTGCCGGGGAGCTGTTTTTT; J gene: TRBJ2-2; D gene: TRBD2; V gene: TRBV30; clone size: NA
CDR3 protein: CASSLGVSVSTGELFF; CDR3 DNA: TGTGCCAGCAGCTTAGGAGTTAGTGTGTCCACCGGGGAGCTGTTTTTT; J gene: TRBJ2-2; D gene: NA; V gene: TRBV7-2; clone size: once
CDR3 protein: CASSPEGAGYTF; CDR3 DNA: TGTGCCAGCAGTCCCGAAGGGGCCGGCTACACCTTC; J gene: TRBJ1-2; D gene: NA; V gene: TRBV2; clone size: few
CDR3 protein: CASRFARGLGAYEQYF; CDR3 DNA: TGTGCCAGCAGATTCGCTAGGGGCCTTGGGGCCTACGAGCAGTACTTC; J gene: TRBJ2-7; D gene: NA; V gene: TRBV27; clone size: few
CDR3 protein: CASSRTIAKIWEAFF; CDR3 DNA: TGTGCCAGCAGCCGAACGATCGCTAAGATCTGGGAAGCTTTCTTT; J gene: TRBJ1-1; D gene: NA; V gene: TRBV6-5; clone size: NA
CDR3 protein: CASSRDRLNTEAFF; CDR3 DNA: TGTGCCAGCAGCCGGGACAGATTGAACACTGAAGCTTTCTTT; J gene: TRBJ1-1; D gene: TRBD1; V gene: TRBV7-9; clone size: NA
CDR3 protein: CASSPTQPGTGELFF; CDR3 DNA: TGTGCCAGCAGCCCCACACAACCCGGGACCGGGGAGCTGTTTTTT; J gene: TRBJ2-2; D gene: NA; V gene: TRBV4-2; clone size: few
CDR3 protein: CAISESMSGGSRQPQHF; CDR3 DNA: TGTGCCATCAGTGAGTCGATGTCAGGGGGCTCGAGACAGCCCCAGCATTTT; J gene: TRBJ1-5; D gene: TRBD1; V gene: TRBV10-3; clone size: NA
CDR3 protein: CASSPRETDTQYF; CDR3 DNA: TGTGCCAGCAGTCCTCGAGAGACAGATACGCAGTATTTT; J gene: TRBJ2-3; D gene: NA; V gene: TRBV12-3/TRBV12-4; clone size: NA
CDR3 protein: CASSFRGAGGKSSYEQYF; CDR3 DNA: TGTGCCAGCAGCTTTAGGGGAGCGGGCGGGAAAAGCTCCTACGAGCAGTACTTC; J gene: TRBJ2-7; D gene: NA; V gene: TRBV5-6; clone size: NA
CDR3 protein: CANRRDLGTEAFF; CDR3 DNA: TGTGCCAATAGGCGGGACCTCGGGACTGAAGCTTTCTTT; J gene: TRBJ1-1; D gene: NA; V gene: TRBV6-4; clone size: NA
CDR3 protein: CAWNPGLETQYF; CDR3 DNA: TGTGCCTGGAACCCCGGTTTGGAGACCCAGTACTTC; J gene: TRBJ2-5; D gene: NA; V gene: TRBV30; clone size: NA
CDR3 protein: CASSWTGGVDTEAFF; CDR3 DNA: TGTGCCAGCAGCTGGACAGGGGGCGTCGACACTGAAGCTTTCTTT; J gene: TRBJ1-1; D gene: TRBD1; V gene: TRBV7-8; clone size: NA
CDR3 protein: CAISGTGDSPLHF; CDR3 DNA: TGTGCCATCTCCGGGACAGGGGATTCACCCCTCCACTTT; J gene: TRBJ1-6; D gene: TRBD1; V gene: TRBV10-3; clone size: once
CDR3 protein: CASSQPGNTEAFF; CDR3 DNA: TGCGCCAGCAGCCAACCCGGGAACACTGAAGCTTTCTTT; J gene: TRBJ1-1; D gene: NA; V gene: TRBV4-3; clone size: once
CDR3 protein: CASSLAFQSGDTQYF; CDR3 DNA: TGTGCCAGCAGCTTAGCCTTTCAATCGGGAGATACGCAGTATTTT; J gene: TRBJ2-3; D gene: NA; V gene: TRBV7-9; clone size: NA
CDR3 protein: CASSFLVGQGGTDTQYF; CDR3 DNA: TGTGCCAGCAGCTTCTTGGTGGGACAGGGGGGCACAGATACGCAGTATTTT; J gene: TRBJ2-3; D gene: TRBD1; V gene: TRBV5-4; clone size: NA
CDR3 protein: CASSYSHIFLEQYF; CDR3 DNA: TGTGCCAGCAGTTACTCCCACATATTCCTCGAGCAGTACTTC; J gene: TRBJ2-7; D gene: NA; V gene: TRBV6-5; clone size: NA
CDR3 protein: CASSEAARGLISEKLFF; CDR3 DNA: TGTGCCAGCAGTGAAGCGGCCAGGGGGCTTATCAGTGAAAAACTGTTTTTT; J gene: TRBJ1-4; D gene: TRBD1; V gene: TRBV6-1; clone size: NA
CDR3 protein: CSPFSNTEAFF; CDR3 DNA: TGCAGTCCCTTCTCGAACACTGAAGCTTTCTTT; J gene: TRBJ1-1; D gene: NA; V gene: TRBV20-1; clone size: few
CDR3 protein: CASGHGDREFNSPLHF; CDR3 DNA: TGTGCCAGCGGTCATGGGGACAGGGAGTTTAATTCACCCCTCCACTTT; J gene: TRBJ1-6; D gene: TRBD1; V gene: TRBV2; clone size: NA
CDR3 protein: CASNERGSKNIQYF; CDR3 DNA: TGTGCCAGCAACGAGCGGGGATCCAAAAACATTCAGTACTTC; J gene: TRBJ2-4; D gene: TRBD2; V gene: TRBV7-2; clone size: NA
CDR3 protein: CAHEFEGGNLGFF; CDR3 DNA: TGTGCCCACGAGTTTGAGGGCGGCAATTTGGGTTTCTTT; J gene: TRBJ1-1; D gene: NA; V gene: TRBV30; clone size: NA
CDR3 protein: CASSAPYSEGDIQYF; CDR3 DNA: TGTGCCAGCTCAGCACCGTACTCCGAGGGGGACATTCAGTACTTC; J gene: TRBJ2-4; D gene: NA; V gene: TRBV18; clone size: NA
CDR3 protein: CASSGGGTIQETRYF; CDR3 DNA: TGTGCCAGCAGCGGGGGGGGTACTATACAAGAGACCCGGTACTTC; J gene: TRBJ2-5; D gene: TRBD2; V gene: TRBV4-2; clone size: NA
CDR3 protein: CASSGGQVNNSPLHF; CDR3 DNA: TGTGCCAGCAGTGGGGGACAGGTTAACAATTCACCCCTCCACTTT; J gene: TRBJ1-6; D gene: TRBD1; V gene: TRBV9; clone size: few
CDR3 protein: CASSESGTQFVTF; CDR3 DNA: TGTGCCAGCAGCGAATCCGGGACACAATTTGTGACCTTC; J gene: TRBJ1-2; D gene: NA; V gene: TRBV5-6; clone size: NA
CDR3 protein: CASSLGGGSDEKLFF; CDR3 DNA: TGTGCCAGCAGCTTAGGGGGAGGTAGTGATGAAAAACTGTTTTTT; J gene: TRBJ1-4; D gene: NA; V gene: TRBV11-2; clone size: NA
CDR3 protein: CASSPGHRVEAFF; CDR3 DNA: TGTGCCAGCAGCCCAGGACACCGCGTTGAAGCTTTCTTT; J gene: TRBJ1-1; D gene: NA; V gene: TRBV5-6; clone size: NA
CDR3 protein: CASYPGTGYGYTF; CDR3 DNA: TGTGCCAGCTACCCCGGGACAGGGTATGGCTACACCTTC; J gene: TRBJ1-2; D gene: TRBD1; V gene: TRBV4-2; clone size: NA
CDR3 protein: CASSLGTGANYGYTF; CDR3 DNA: TGTGCCAGTAGTCTAGGGACAGGGGCCAACTATGGCTACACCTTC; J gene: TRBJ1-2; D gene: TRBD1; V gene: TRBV19; clone size: NA
CDR3 protein: CSAPDMNGYTF; CDR3 DNA: TGCAGTGCTCCGGACATGAATGGCTACACCTTC; J gene: TRBJ1-2; D gene: NA; V gene: TRBV20-1; clone size: NA
CDR3 protein: CASSQSDRGLGYGYTF; CDR3 DNA: TGTGCCAGCAGCCAATCCGACAGGGGGCTAGGATATGGCTACACCTTC; J gene: TRBJ1-2; D gene: TRBD1; V gene: TRBV7-9; clone size: NA
CDR3 protein: CASSSQGSGYTF; CDR3 DNA: TGCGCCAGCAGCTCCCAGGGGTCTGGCTACACCTTC; J gene: TRBJ1-2; D gene: NA; V gene: TRBV5-1; clone size: few
CDR3 protein: CASSLGGAAEAFF; CDR3 DNA: TGTGCCAGCAGTTTGGGCGGGGCGGCTGAAGCTTTCTTT; J gene: TRBJ1-1; D gene: NA; V gene: TRBV6-5; clone size: NA
CDR3 protein: CASSQLQGAVQPQHF; CDR3 DNA: TGTGCCAGCAGTCAATTACAGGGGGCGGTGCAGCCCCAGCATTTT; J gene: TRBJ1-5; D gene: TRBD1; V gene: TRBV6-2/TRBV6-3; clone size: NA
CDR3 protein: CASSPGQGRKFEVNTEAFF; CDR3 DNA: TGCGCCAGCAGCCCGGGACAGGGCCGAAAATTTGAGGTGAACACTGAAGCTTTCTTT; J gene: TRBJ1-1; D gene: TRBD1; V gene: TRBV5-1; clone size: few
CDR3 protein: CAWSVRPEAFF; CDR3 DNA: TGTGCCTGGAGTGTCCGTCCTGAAGCTTTCTTT; J gene: TRBJ1-1; D gene: NA; V gene: TRBV30; clone size: NA
CDR3 protein: CAISESRGGAFF; CDR3 DNA: TGTGCCATCAGTGAGTCTCGAGGGGGAGCTTTCTTT; J gene: TRBJ1-1; D gene: NA; V gene: TRBV10-3; clone size: NA
CDR3 protein: CASSLEGLAGQYF; CDR3 DNA: TGTGCCAGCAGTTTAGAAGGACTAGCGGGGCAGTACTTC; J gene: TRBJ2-5; D gene: TRBD2; V gene: TRBV12-3/TRBV12-4; clone size: NA
CDR3 protein: CAWELTGASPYGYTF; CDR3 DNA: TGTGCCTGGGAACTTACAGGGGCGTCCCCCTATGGCTACACCTTC; J gene: TRBJ1-2; D gene: TRBD1; V gene: TRBV30; clone size: NA
CDR3 protein: CASSELAGGPYEQYF; CDR3 DNA: TGTGCCAGCAGTGAATTAGCGGGGGGACCCTACGAGCAGTACTTC; J gene: TRBJ2-7; D gene: TRBD2; V gene: TRBV25-1; clone size: NA
CDR3 protein: CASSALQGTGELFF; CDR3 DNA: TGTGCCAGCAGCGCCTTACAGGGAACAGGGGAGCTGTTTTTT; J gene: TRBJ2-2; D gene: NA; V gene: TRBV7-9; clone size: few